This TCR beta chain was identified during a study of T cell changes during pregnancy in multiple sclerosis. V shed 2 bases and J shed 4 bases, with 14 bases lying between them. The CDR3 is 14 residues long. Germline V CDR1 and CDR2: GTSNPN, SVGIG (reference sequence). This clone occurred once. Assay: immunoSEQ multiplex PCR; the TCRdb copy retains only in-frame clones and omits some. The data show about 73,000 clones, 75% to 90% seen once. Sequencing used peripheral blood, obtained after pregnancy. The receptor comes from a female donor in good health, enrolled as a control in a pregnancy study. The rearrangement links TRBV30 to TRBJ1-2; D may be TRBD1 (5 bases). In DNA, the CDR3 is TGTGCCTGGAGTCGACCAGGGATCGGCTATGGCTACACCTTC. Translated, it gives CAWSRPGIGYGYTF.